The sample holds a few counts of the clone carrying this TCR beta chain. Antigen unknown. The data were obtained in a study of CD8+ T cells in alopecia areata. Study-level results: Higher clonality was seen in lesional scalp than in normal scalp, especially in alopecia totalis/universalis. Significant decreases in scalp clonality and expanded CD8+ clones followed tofacitinib treatment.

Per the germline V gene, CDR1 is SGHTA and CDR2 is FQGNSA. The V gene lost 3 bases and the J gene lost 10 bases, with 13 bases spanning the gap. The CDR3 is 14 amino acids. The sequencing template was cDNA reverse transcribed from extracted RNA. Generated by immunoSEQ multiplex PCR, the TCRdb table keeps only in-frame clones and is missing some. The sample lists 150,000 to 200,000 clones, approximately 65% occurring once. The sample's treatment: oral pan-JAK inhibitor, 5-10 mg twice daily. This TCR was sampled from a human donor with alopecia areata. This material consisted of CD4+ T cells sorted from blood, taken at week 4, from a patient treated with tofacitinib. V usage is TRBV7-2 and J usage is TRBJ1-6; the D is unclear. The CDR3 loop reads CASSFVGVGSPLHF. The CDR3 DNA reads as TGTGCCAGCAGCTTCGTCGGGGTCGGATCACCCCTCCACTTT. Using reference TRBV7-2 and TRBJ1-6 for the parts outside the CDR3, the full variable domain is GAGVSQSPSNKVTEKGKDVELRCDPISGHTALYWYRQSLGQGLEFLIYFQGNSAPDKSGLPSDRFSAERTGGSVSTLTIQRTQQEDSAVYLCASSFVGVGSPLHFGNGTRLTVT.